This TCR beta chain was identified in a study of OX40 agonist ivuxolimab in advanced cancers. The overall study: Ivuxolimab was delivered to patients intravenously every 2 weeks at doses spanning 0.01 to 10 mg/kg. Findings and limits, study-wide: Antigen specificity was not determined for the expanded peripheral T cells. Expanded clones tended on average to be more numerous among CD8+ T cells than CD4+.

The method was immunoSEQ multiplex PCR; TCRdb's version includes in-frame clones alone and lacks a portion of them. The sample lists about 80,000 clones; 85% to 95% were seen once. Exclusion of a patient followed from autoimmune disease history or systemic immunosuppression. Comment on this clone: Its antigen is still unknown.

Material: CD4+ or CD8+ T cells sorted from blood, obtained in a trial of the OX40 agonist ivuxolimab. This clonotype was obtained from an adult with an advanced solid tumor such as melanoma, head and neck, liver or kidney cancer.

This chain's CDR3 is CASKVPGGTNEKLFF. In nucleotides, the CDR3 is TGTGCCAGCAAGGTCCCCGGGGGAACTAATGAAAAACTGTTTTTT. This rearrangement joins TRBV28 to TRBJ1-4, with a tentative D call TRBD1 (5 bases). The CDR3 loop spans 15 amino acids. V was clipped by 7 bases and J by 1 base, with 13 bases between them. Germline CDR1 is MDHEN and CDR2 is SYDVKM.